Below are 10 T cell receptor beta chains sequenced from a single sample in a study of early T cells in non-severe SARS-CoV-2 infection. From the 5' RACE reads, TCRdb called clonotypes with MiXCR, one entry per CDR3 protein. The sample includes 40,000 to 60,000 distinct CDR3 sequences, 12% of them seen just once. The specimen was whole blood. The source is an adult who was a healthcare worker with PCR-confirmed SARS-CoV-2 infection or an uninfected control (not recorded which).

The V and J genes are TRBV9 and TRBJ2-3, with D possibly matching TRBD2 (5 bases). V dropped 7 bases and J dropped 2 bases, with 11 bases sitting between them. This CDR3 spans 13 amino acids. Germline assignment: CDR1 SGDLS and CDR2 YYNGEE. This CDR3 reads CASGLRFTDTQYF. The CDR3 DNA is TGTGCCAGCGGACTCCGATTCACAGATACGCAGTATTTT. Full variable domain (remainder filled in from reference TRBV9 and TRBJ2-3): DSGVTQTPKHLITATGQRVTLRCSPRSGDLSVYWYQQSLDQGLQFLIQYYNGEERAKGNILERFSAQQFPDLHSELNLSSLELGDSALYFCASGLRFTDTQYFGPGTRLTVL.

In its sample, this clonotype was seen a few times. The rearrangement links TRBV7-9 to TRBJ2-7; D is unresolved. The CDR3 loop spans 15 amino acids. Germline loops: CDR1 SEHNR, CDR2 FQNEAQ (reference sequence). The V end was cut by 1 base, the J end by 5 bases, with 15 bases between. CDR3 DNA: TGTGCCAGCAGCTTAGGATTAGTCTCTCTAGACGAGCAGTACTTC. Protein product: CASSLGLVSLDEQYF.

Only a few counts were recorded for this clonotype. The chain uses TRBV7-2 and TRBJ2-5; perhaps TRBD2 as D (7 bases). Looked up from germline, CDR1 is SGHTA and CDR2 is FQGNSA. The ends were cut back, 5 bases at V and 4 bases at J, with 17 bases in the middle. The CDR3 spans 15 residues. The CDR3 bases are TGTGCCAGCAGCCCCACGGGGGGCCGGGGAGAGACCCAGTACTTC. Encoded protein: CASSPTGGRGETQYF.

Only a few counts were recorded for this clonotype. The rearrangement links TRBV4-2 to TRBJ2-7; 13 bases are a match to TRBD2. Trimming took 4 bases from V and 10 from J; bases not matched to a gene: 4. Germline CDR1 LGHNA, CDR2 YNFKEQ. The CDR3 length is 13 residues. Written as DNA, the CDR3 is TGTGCCAGCAGCCCTGGGACTAGCGGGGTACAGTACTTC. This gives the protein CASSPGTSGVQYF.

This clonotype came up many times. The rearrangement joins TRBV21-1 to TRBJ2-1. TRBV21-1 is an annotated pseudogene. CDR3 length: 16 residues. The DNA for the CDR3 is TGTGCCAGCAGCAAAAGCAAGACAATTAAACACAATGAGCAGTTCTTC. Translated: CASSKSKTIKHNEQFF.

The chain joins TRBV21-1 to TRBJ2-7; the table gives TRBD1 as D, unverified against the DNA. TRBV21-1 is a documented pseudogene. The CDR3 sequence is 14 residues long. The CDR3 is CASPHRDSPYEQYF. CDR3 DNA: TGTGCCAGCCCCCATCGGGACAGCCCCTACGAGCAGTACTTC.

The chain has TRBV4-1 and TRBJ2-3, with TRBD2 matching over 9 bases. The length of the CDR3 is 16 residues. V dropped 3 bases and J dropped 6; count of bases not matched to a gene: 10. In germline, CDR1 is MGHRA, CDR2 YSYEKL. The CDR3 loop reads CASSHISGGPADTQYF. The CDR3 bases are TGCGCCAGCAGCCACATAAGCGGGGGGCCAGCGGATACGCAGTATTTT.

This clonotype was seen more than once but under ten times. V usage is TRBV7-9 and J usage is TRBJ2-1; D ambiguous. Germline V gene data show CDR1 as SEHNR and CDR2 as FQNEAQ (reference sequence). With 0 bases removed from V and 6 bases from J, the gap between germline ends came to 15 bases. CDR3 length: 16 residues. CDR3 DNA sequence: TGTGCCAGCAGCTTAGCCGCCAGGTCTTCACCCAATGAGCAGTTCTTC. Its translation: CASSLAARSSPNEQFF.

The sample holds many counts of this clonotype. The J gene is TRBJ1-1, the V gene TRBV28; 10 bases map to TRBD1. The CDR3 is made up of 14 amino acids. J gave up 1 base and V 6 bases, and 2 bases lay outside the gene matches. In germline, CDR1 is MDHEN, CDR2 SYDVKM. The CDR3 loop is CASRRQGANTEAFF. The CDR3 bases are TGTGCCAGCAGGCGACAGGGGGCGAACACTGAAGCTTTCTTT.

At least ten counts were recorded for this clonotype. The chain employs TRBV20-1 and TRBJ1-5; D ambiguous. The CDR3 totals 13 residues. Germline V gene sequence: CDR1 DFQATT, CDR2 SNEGSKA (reference sequence). V was trimmed by 1 base and J by 4 bases, leaving 8 bases between them. CDR3 bases: TGCAGTGCTAGAGCAGCTTTAAATCAGCCCCAGCATTTT. Translated: CSARAALNQPQHF.